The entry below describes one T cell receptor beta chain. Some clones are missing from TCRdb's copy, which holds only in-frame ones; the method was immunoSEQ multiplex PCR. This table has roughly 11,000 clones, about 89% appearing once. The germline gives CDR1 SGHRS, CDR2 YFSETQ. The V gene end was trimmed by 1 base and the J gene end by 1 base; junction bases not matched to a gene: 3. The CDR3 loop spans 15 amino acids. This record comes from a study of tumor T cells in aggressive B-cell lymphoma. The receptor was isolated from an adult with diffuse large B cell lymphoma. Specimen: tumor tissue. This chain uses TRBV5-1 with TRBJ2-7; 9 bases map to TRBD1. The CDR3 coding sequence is TGCGCCAGCAGCTTGCAGGGGACAGGGTCCTACGAGCAGTACTTC. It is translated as CASSLQGTGSYEQYF. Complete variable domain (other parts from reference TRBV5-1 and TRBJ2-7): KAGVTQTPRYLIKTRGQQVTLSCSPISGHRSVSWYQQTPGQGLQFLFEYFSETQRNKGNFPGRFSGRQFSNSRSEMNVSTLELGDSALYLCASSLQGTGSYEQYFGPGTRLTVT.